These T cell receptor beta chains were read from a single sample in a study of CD8 T cells in Susac syndrome. TCRdb used MiXCR to reprocess the immunoSEQ multiplex PCR reads, holding one entry per CDR3 protein. The sample includes 240,000 or so distinct CDR3 sequences, 96% of them seen just once. The material sequenced was CD4+ T cells from PBMCs. The receptors stem from a human donor with Susac syndrome. Each CDR3 is given with its conserved first and last residue. A D gene is named only where the DNA matches it firmly. Clone size appears in some rows only: once, few, many, or a class for an expanded clone.

cdr3_aa cdr3_nt v_call clone_size j_call d_call
CASSSRRGTQYF TGTGCCAGCAGTTCCCGCCGTGGGACCCAGTACTTC TRBV12-3/TRBV12-4 - TRBJ2-5 -
CARVRGAYEQYF TGTGCCCGAGTGCGGGGGGCCTACGAGCAGTACTTC TRBV30 - TRBJ2-7 TRBD2
CASSPRWSSYNEQFF TGTGCCAGCAGCCCCCGATGGAGCTCCTACAATGAGCAGTTCTTC TRBV14 - TRBJ2-1 -
CASSSMGQIVYNEQFF TGTGCCAGCAGTTCCATGGGACAGATAGTCTACAATGAGCAGTTCTTC TRBV28 - TRBJ2-1 TRBD1
CASSQGGTGGRSDEAFF TGTGCCAGCAGCCAAGGGGGAACAGGGGGCCGCTCGGATGAAGCTTTCTTT TRBV4-2 - TRBJ1-1 TRBD1
CASRAGGPNEQYF TGTGCCAGCAGGGCTGGGGGTCCCAACGAGCAGTACTTC TRBV5-4 - TRBJ2-7 -
CASTRARAGTGELFF TGTGCCAGCACCCGGGCCAGGGCTGGCACCGGGGAGCTGTTTTTT TRBV6-5 once TRBJ2-2 -
CASSMTSGNSYEQYF TGTGCCAGCAGCATGACTAGCGGCAACTCCTACGAGCAGTACTTC TRBV12-3/TRBV12-4 - TRBJ2-7 TRBD2
CASSTSIVANVLTF TGTGCCAGCAGTACCTCGATAGTAGCCAACGTCCTGACTTTC TRBV27 - TRBJ2-6 -
CASSYSTQGVRGYTF TGTGCCAGCAGTTACTCGACTCAGGGGGTTCGTGGCTACACCTTC TRBV6-5 - TRBJ1-2 TRBD1
CASSQGQGIRNEQFF TGTGCCAGCAGCCAAGGCCAGGGGATCAGAAATGAGCAGTTCTTC TRBV3-1 - TRBJ2-1 -
CSAGPLAEVKNIQYF TGCAGTGCTGGTCCACTAGCCGAGGTCAAAAACATTCAGTACTTC TRBV20-1 once TRBJ2-4 -
CSAPRQGAYEQYF TGCAGTGCTCCACGACAGGGGGCTTACGAGCAGTACTTC TRBV20-1 - TRBJ2-7 TRBD1
CASSIWATNTEAFF TGTGCCAGTAGTATCTGGGCTACGAACACTGAAGCTTTCTTT TRBV19 - TRBJ1-1 -
CATGNGGNTEAFF TGTGCCACCGGGAATGGAGGGAACACTGAAGCTTTCTTT TRBV24-1 - TRBJ1-1 -
CASSFLWEQYF TGTGCCAGCAGTTTCCTTTGGGAGCAGTACTTC TRBV28 - TRBJ2-7 -
CSARDRGRADDNEQFF TGCAGTGCTAGAGATCGCGGGAGGGCGGATGACAATGAGCAGTTCTTC TRBV20-1 - TRBJ2-1 TRBD2
CASGVRLNYGYTF TGTGCCAGCGGGGTCAGGCTAAACTATGGCTACACCTTC TRBV28 - TRBJ1-2 -
CSVRDLDQPQHF TGCAGCGTCCGCGACCTAGATCAGCCCCAGCATTTT TRBV29-1 - TRBJ1-5 -
CASSVEGYEQYF TGTGCCAGCAGCGTAGAGGGGTACGAGCAGTACTTC TRBV9 - TRBJ2-7 -
CAWSPRPGAQYF TGTGCCTGGAGTCCGAGGCCAGGTGCGCAGTACTTC TRBV30 - TRBJ2-7 -
CASVSANPLVEQYF TGCGCCAGTGTGAGCGCGAATCCCCTAGTAGAGCAGTACTTC TRBV23-1 - TRBJ2-7 -
CASSALAGGTYNEQFF TGTGCCAGCAGCGCCTTAGCGGGAGGAACCTACAATGAGCAGTTCTTC TRBV9 - TRBJ2-1 TRBD2
CASSVGSMGNEQFF TGTGCCAGCAGCGTAGGTAGCATGGGCAATGAGCAGTTCTTC TRBV9 - TRBJ2-1 -
CASSEDRGLDTQYF TGTGCCAGCAGCGAGGACAGGGGGCTTGATACGCAGTATTTT TRBV7-3 - TRBJ2-3 TRBD1
CASSFGESYGYTF TGTGCCAGCAGTTTTGGGGAAAGCTATGGCTACACCTTC TRBV12-3/TRBV12-4 once TRBJ1-2 -
CATSRNSGSETQYF TGTGCCACCAGCAGAAATAGCGGGAGTGAGACCCAGTACTTC TRBV15 - TRBJ2-5 TRBD2
CTIPSGGTYEQFF TGCACCATCCCTTCTGGCGGGACCTATGAGCAGTTCTTC TRBV29-1 once TRBJ2-1 -
CASSSDGSGGSYEQYF TGTGCCAGCAGCTCGGACGGGTCTGGTGGCTCCTACGAGCAGTACTTC TRBV7-3 once TRBJ2-7 -
CASSRGLPTPQETQYF TGCGCCAGCAGCCGAGGCCTGCCGACACCTCAAGAGACCCAGTACTTC TRBV5-1 - TRBJ2-5 -
CAWTNGARPGTDTQYF TGTGCCTGGACCAATGGAGCCCGTCCCGGCACAGATACGCAGTATTTT TRBV30 - TRBJ2-3 -